What follows is one TCR beta chain and its context. Its specificity is not known. TCRdb keeps only in-frame clones here, not all; method: immunoSEQ multiplex PCR. The table lists roughly 23,000 clones, 84% of them singletons, with roughly 13% in the top ten. This sample is part of a study of OX40 agonist ivuxolimab in advanced cancers. Germline loops: CDR1 LGHNA, CDR2 YSLEER. V lost 0 bases, J lost 0 bases, and 8 bases stayed unmatched. The CDR3 covers 19 residues. The study, taken as a whole, reports: Researchers report that CD8+ T cells had, on average, more expanded clones than CD4+.

The sequence derives from an adult with an advanced solid tumor such as melanoma, head and neck, liver or kidney cancer. The J gene is TRBJ2-4, the V gene TRBV4-3, with 10 bases lining up with TRBD2. Sequencing was performed on CD4+ or CD8+ T cells sorted from blood, taken in a trial of the OX40 agonist ivuxolimab. The CDR3 here is CASSQDILAGVLAKNIQYF. In DNA form, the CDR3 reads TGCGCCAGCAGCCAAGATATTCTAGCGGGGGTGCTAGCCAAAAACATTCAGTACTTC.